Given below is one TCR beta chain in context. Antigen: not known. TCR beta VDJ and CDR3 were profiled, and genomic DNA was the template. TCRdb called the reads again in MiXCR, with one record for every CDR3 protein. The sample includes approximately 200,000 distinct CDR3 sequences, roughly half of them seen just once. The data stem from a study of CD8+CD57+ T cells in acquired aplastic anemia. Study information: Each DNA sample taken from sorted CD4+ and CD8+ cells came to about 3 ug on average. For CD4+ cells, healthy donors had an average of roughly 9.8 million reads.

Study findings and constraints: The same twenty-nine CD8+ CDR3 sequences occurred in patients and in controls. In CD8+ cells, Simpson's diversity showed no significant difference between patients and controls.

Sequences were obtained from sorted CD4+, CD8+, or CD8+CD57+ T cells (not recorded which) from PBMCs. This TCR was recovered from a human donor in good health, serving as a control.

The CDR3 loop is CASRQGANQPQHF. In DNA, the CDR3 is TGTGCCAGTAGACAGGGGGCGAATCAGCCCCAGCATTTT. The chain has TRBV19 and TRBJ1-5; 9 nucleotides align to TRBD1. CDR1 and CDR2 (germline): LNHDA, SQIVND (reference sequence). With V trimmed by 6 bases and J by 4 bases, 1 base remained unmatched. The CDR3 has 13 amino acids. The variable domain in full, with the rest retrieved from reference TRBV19 and TRBJ1-5, is DGGITQSPKYLFRKEGQNVTLSCEQNLNHDAMYWYRQDPGQGLRLIYYSQIVNDFQKGDIAEGYSVSREKKESFPLTVTSAQKNPTAFYLCASRQGANQPQHFGDGTRLSIL.